The present entry profiles one T cell receptor beta chain with its context. This entry is derived from a study of blood T cell repertoires in COVID-19. For the study at large: Sources were T cells, B-cell-depleted T cells, or PBMCs; the material itself was cDNA or gDNA.

Recovered Cohort 3 donors showed two negative PCRs, clearance, or symptom resolution. This CDR3 region has 13 residues. V was shortened by 6 bases and J by 8 bases, with 17 bases between the two germline ends. Germline CDR1 is SGDLS and CDR2 is YYNGEE. Sequencing was performed with immunoSEQ multiplex PCR; in TCRdb, only in-frame clones are kept and a portion is missing. The data hold about 160,000 clones, with 70% to 90% observed a single time. The chain combines TRBV9 with TRBJ1-2; D possibly corresponds to TRBD1 (6 bases). The sequence was obtained from a woman aged 45-59 years who had recovered from COVID-19. The specimen sequenced was PBMCs or T cells enriched from blood (not recorded which). CDR3 sequence: CASKGTRGSGYTF. The CDR3 DNA reads as TGTGCCAGCAAGGGGACCAGGGGAAGCGGCTACACCTTC.